The 20 T cell receptor beta chains below all came from one sample that was sequenced in a study of cytomegalovirus exposure and HLA in healthy donors. The PCR used 60 Vbeta and 13 Jbeta primers. Here immunoSEQ multiplex PCR was the method, and the copy in TCRdb shows in-frame clones only, minus some. The sample yields 90,000 to 150,000 clones, about three fifths seen once. Sequencing input: PBMCs. All receptors derive from a man aged 35 to 55 in good health and CMV-seropositive.

The chain employs TRBV6-5 and TRBJ2-1; TRBD2 matches 14 bases. The germline gives CDR1 MNHEY, CDR2 SVGAGI. With V trimmed by 2 bases and J by 15 bases, 9 bases remained unmatched. The length of the CDR3 is 15 residues. Written as DNA, the CDR3 is TGTGCCAGCAGTTACGGGGGACTAGCGGGGGAGAAGGTGTTCTTC. It encodes CASSYGGLAGEKVFF.

CDR3 in amino acids: CARTQEGRPEAFF. The CDR3 DNA is TGTGCCAGGACACAGGAGGGTCGCCCTGAAGCTTTCTTT. This chain connects TRBV2 to TRBJ1-1; D possibly corresponds to TRBD1 (5 bases). The CDR3 covers 13 residues. The germline V and J ends were trimmed by 9 bases and 6 bases, with 17 bases remaining between them. Germline CDR1 is SNHLY and CDR2 is FYNNEI. Filled out from reference TRBV2 and TRBJ1-1, the complete variable domain reads EPEVTQTPSHQVTQMGQEVILRCVPISNHLYFYWYRQILGQKVEFLVSFYNNEISEKSEIFDDQFSVERPDGSNFTLKIRSTKLEDSAMYFCARTQEGRPEAFFGQGTRLTVV.

The V call is TRBV5-1, the J call TRBJ1-4; maybe TRBD1 (6 bases). Germline CDR1 SGHRS, CDR2 YFSETQ. The CDR3 spans 17 residues. Deletions cut 0 bases from V and 0 bases from J, with 12 bases between. The CDR3 region has the DNA TGCGCCAGCAGCTTGGCCCCGGCAGGGGCAACTAATGAAAAACTGTTTTTT. Encoded protein: CASSLAPAGATNEKLFF.

This chain links TRBV7-9 with TRBJ2-3; perhaps TRBD2 as D (5 bases). The V end was cut by 0 bases, the J end by 4 bases, with 5 bases between. The germline gives CDR1 SEHNR, CDR2 FQNEAQ (reference sequence). The CDR3 consists of 13 residues. The CDR3 DNA follows: TGTGCCAGCAGCTTAGCGGAGGCAGATACGCAGTATTTT. It is translated as CASSLAEADTQYF.

The V and J genes are TRBV12-5 and TRBJ1-2; 10 bases line up with TRBD1. Germline V lookup: CDR1 LGHNT, CDR2 FRNRAP. The CDR3 covers 17 residues. Trimming took 1 base from V and 1 from J; bases not matched to a gene: 6. Here the CDR3 reads CASGLADRGQDNYGYTF. The CDR3 coding sequence is TGTGCTAGTGGTTTGGCAGACAGGGGGCAGGATAACTATGGCTACACCTTC. Full variable domain (remainder filled in from reference TRBV12-5 and TRBJ1-2): DARVTQTPRHKVTEMGQEVTMRCQPILGHNTVFWYRQTMMQGLELLAYFRNRAPLDDSGMPKDRFSAEMPDATLATLKIQPSEPRDSAVYFCASGLADRGQDNYGYTFGSGTRLTVV.

The chain has TRBV5-1 and TRBJ1-1; D remains unclear. CDR1 is SGHRS and CDR2 is YFSETQ in the germline V gene. The CDR3 contains 15 residues. The ends were cut back, 0 bases at V and 1 base at J, with 10 bases in the middle. The CDR3 nucleotides are TGCGCCAGCAGCTTGGGCCCGGGTTCGAACACTGAAGCTTTCTTT. Translation gives CASSLGPGSNTEAFF.

The rearrangement joins TRBV29-1 to TRBJ2-7; tentative D call: TRBD1 (5 bases). The V end lost 6 bases, the J end lost 1 base, and 13 bases lay between the germline ends. The germline gives CDR1 SQVTM, CDR2 ANQGSEA. The CDR3 has 13 residues. Here the CDR3 reads CSVLPGNSYEQYF. The CDR3 nucleotides are TGCAGCGTGCTACCAGGGAATTCCTACGAGCAGTACTTC.

The V gene is TRBV11-2, the J gene TRBJ2-7; 7 bases are a match to TRBD2. Trimming removed 2 bases from V and 5 bases from J; junction bases left unmatched: 6. CDR3 length equals 14 residues. From germline, CDR1 is SGHAT and CDR2 FQNNGV. CDR3 region: CASSLFSTSDEQYF. CDR3 bases: TGTGCCAGCAGCTTATTTTCAACTAGCGACGAGCAGTACTTC.

The genes are TRBV19 and TRBJ1-2, with D tentatively TRBD1 (6 bases). The V end lost 6 bases, the J end lost 0 bases, and 14 bases lay between the germline ends. The length of the CDR3 is 15 residues. Germline V CDR1 and CDR2: LNHDA, SQIVND (reference sequence). CDR3 sequence (DNA): TGTGCCAGTAGAGCGGGGGCCAACACTAACTATGGCTACACCTTC. It encodes CASRAGANTNYGYTF. The variable domain in full, completed from reference TRBV19 and TRBJ1-2, reads DGGITQSPKYLFRKEGQNVTLSCEQNLNHDAMYWYRQDPGQGLRLIYYSQIVNDFQKGDIAEGYSVSREKKESFPLTVTSAQKNPTAFYLCASRAGANTNYGYTFGSGTRLTVV.

The chain has TRBV27 and TRBJ1-6, with a weak D call TRBD1 (6 bases). CDR3 length: 14 amino acids. Germline lookup yields CDR1 MNHEY and CDR2 SMNVEV (reference sequence). Deletions cut 6 bases from V and 10 bases from J, with 16 bases between. The CDR3 DNA is TGTGCCAGCAGCTACAGGGCTGGAGGATCACCCCTCCACTTT. Translating it yields CASSYRAGGSPLHF.

The rearrangement uses TRBV19 and TRBJ1-5; D gene ambiguous. Trimming removed 4 bases from V and 7 bases from J, with 8 bases in between. The V gene's germline CDR1 is LNHDA and CDR2 SQIVND (reference sequence). CDR3 length: 12 amino acids. The CDR3 here is CASSRSEQPQHF. The CDR3 DNA is TGTGCCAGTAGTAGGTCGGAGCAGCCCCAGCATTTT.

V is TRBV6-1 and J is TRBJ2-1; D not resolved. The V gene lost 2 bases and the J gene lost 7 bases, with 6 bases spanning the gap. Germline assignment: CDR1 MNHNS and CDR2 SASEGT. The CDR3 spans 12 residues. The CDR3 DNA is TGTGCCAGCAGTGAAAGGCGGAATGAGCAGTTCTTC. Protein product: CASSERRNEQFF.

The chain links TRBV4-2 to TRBJ2-5; the match to TRBD1 covers 12 bases. Germline V gene sequence: CDR1 LGHNA, CDR2 YNFKEQ. The V and J ends lost 1 base and 7 bases, in that order; junction bases with no gene match: 7. This CDR3 contains 16 residues. The CDR3 loop reads CASSQGGTGGFPTQYF. The DNA for the CDR3 is TGTGCCAGCAGCCAAGGAGGGACAGGGGGCTTCCCGACCCAGTACTTC.

This clone was counted only a few times. This chain connects TRBV7-7 to TRBJ2-3; 8 bases are a match to TRBD2. The CDR3 is 16 residues long. V gave up 1 base and J gave up 2 bases; unmatched junction bases: 5. Germline values: CDR1 SSHAT, CDR2 FNYEAQ (reference sequence). The CDR3 sequence: CASSLVAGGLTDTQYF. In DNA, the CDR3 is TGTGCCAGCAGCTTAGTTGCGGGGGGCCTCACAGATACGCAGTATTTT.

This clone was seen only a few times. J is TRBJ1-1 and V is TRBV5-6; D might be TRBD1 (6 bases). The germline gives CDR1 SGHDT, CDR2 YYEEEE. The CDR3 runs 12 residues. V lost 4 bases and J lost 4, with 8 bases in between. CDR3 nucleotides: TGTGCCAGCAGCCCCAGGGGCACTGAAGCTTTCTTT. As protein: CASSPRGTEAFF.

The chain recombines TRBV6-1 with TRBJ1-1; possibly TRBD1 for D (5 bases). Trimming cost V 5 bases and J 0 bases, with 10 bases left between them. The CDR3 is made up of 14 amino acids. Germline V gives CDR1 MNHNS, CDR2 SASEGT. The CDR3 reads CASSPGHLNTEAFF. CDR3 nucleotide sequence: TGTGCCAGCAGTCCTGGACACTTGAACACTGAAGCTTTCTTT.

V gene TRBV4-1 combines with J gene TRBJ1-2; TRBD1 aligns across 10 bases. The CDR3 loop spans 19 amino acids. CDR1 is MGHRA and CDR2 is YSYEKL in the germline V gene. After removal of 2 bases from V and 4 bases from J, the junction contained 16 bases not matched to a gene. This chain's CDR3 is CASSQTGTGVLSSGYGYTF. The CDR3 coding sequence is TGCGCCAGCAGCCAAACCGGGACAGGGGTTCTCTCGTCGGGCTATGGCTACACCTTC.

This clone was recorded only once. The chain links TRBV6-5 to TRBJ2-7; D unresolved. The V end lost 2 bases, the J end lost 1 base, and 6 bases lay between the germline ends. CDR1 is MNHEY, CDR2 SVGAGI, per germline. The CDR3 sequence is 13 residues long. The CDR3 region has the DNA TGTGCCAGCAGTTACCAGAATTCCTACGAGCAGTACTTC. Encoded protein: CASSYQNSYEQYF.

The J gene is TRBJ2-7, the V gene TRBV10-1, with no clear D. This CDR3 comprises 13 residues. Trimming shortened V by 2 bases and J by 2 bases, and 7 bases separated the two germline ends. Per germline, CDR1 WNHNN and CDR2 SYGVQD (reference sequence). Here the CDR3 DNA reads TGCGCCAGCAGTGAGGGTACAGCCTACGAGCAGTACTTC. Translation gives CASSEGTAYEQYF.

This chain uses TRBV5-1 with TRBJ1-6, with 7 bases aligning to TRBD1. The CDR3 runs to 15 residues. The germline CDR1 and CDR2 sequences are SGHRS and YFSETQ. The V segment lost 2 bases and the J segment 9 bases; nucleotides outside the gene matches: 8. CDR3 sequence reads: CASSLGDSTGSPLHF. The CDR3 region has the DNA TGCGCCAGCAGCTTAGGGGACAGTACGGGTTCACCCCTCCACTTT.